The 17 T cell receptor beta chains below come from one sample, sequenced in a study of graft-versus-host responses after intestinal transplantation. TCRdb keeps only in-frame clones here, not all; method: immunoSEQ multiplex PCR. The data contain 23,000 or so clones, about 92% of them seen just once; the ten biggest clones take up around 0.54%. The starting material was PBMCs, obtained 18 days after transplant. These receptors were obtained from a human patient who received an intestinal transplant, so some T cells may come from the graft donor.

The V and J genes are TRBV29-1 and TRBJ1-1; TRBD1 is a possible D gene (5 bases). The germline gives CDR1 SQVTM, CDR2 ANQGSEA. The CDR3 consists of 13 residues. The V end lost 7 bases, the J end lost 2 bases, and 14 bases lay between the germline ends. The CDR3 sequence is CSAGWAGNTEAFF. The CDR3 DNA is TGCAGCGCAGGGTGGGCCGGAAACACTGAAGCTTTCTTT. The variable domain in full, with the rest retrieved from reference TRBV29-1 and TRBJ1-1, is SAVISQKPSRDICQRGTSLTIQCQVDSQVTMMFWYRQQPGQSLTLIATANQGSEATYESGFVIDKFPISRPNLTFSTLTVSNMSPEDSSIYLCSAGWAGNTEAFFGQGTRLTVV.

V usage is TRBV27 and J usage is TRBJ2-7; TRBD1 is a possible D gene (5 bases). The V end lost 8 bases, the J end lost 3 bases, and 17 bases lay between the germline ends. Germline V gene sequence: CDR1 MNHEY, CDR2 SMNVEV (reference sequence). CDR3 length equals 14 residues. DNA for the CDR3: TGTGCCAGCTCCGCCCCCCCAGGGTACTACGAGCAGTACTTC. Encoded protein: CASSAPPGYYEQYF.

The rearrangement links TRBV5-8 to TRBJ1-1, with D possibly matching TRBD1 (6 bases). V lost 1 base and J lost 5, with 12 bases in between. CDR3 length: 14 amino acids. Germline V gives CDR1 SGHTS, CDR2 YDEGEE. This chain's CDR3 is CASSLRGARTEAFF. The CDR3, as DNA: TGTGCCAGCAGCTTGCGGGGGGCAAGAACTGAAGCTTTCTTT.

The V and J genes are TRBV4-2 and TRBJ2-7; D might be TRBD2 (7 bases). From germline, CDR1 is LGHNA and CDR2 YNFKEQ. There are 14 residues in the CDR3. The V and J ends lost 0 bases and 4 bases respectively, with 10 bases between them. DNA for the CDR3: TGTGCCAGCAGCCAAGAGCGGGGGCTATACGAGCAGTACTTC. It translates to CASSQERGLYEQYF.

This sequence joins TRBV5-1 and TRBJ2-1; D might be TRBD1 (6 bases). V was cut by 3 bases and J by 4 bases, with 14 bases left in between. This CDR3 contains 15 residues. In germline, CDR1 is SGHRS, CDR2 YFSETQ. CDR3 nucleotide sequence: TGCGCCAGCAGCTACTTTGCAGGGGCTTACAATGAGCAGTTCTTC. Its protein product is CASSYFAGAYNEQFF.

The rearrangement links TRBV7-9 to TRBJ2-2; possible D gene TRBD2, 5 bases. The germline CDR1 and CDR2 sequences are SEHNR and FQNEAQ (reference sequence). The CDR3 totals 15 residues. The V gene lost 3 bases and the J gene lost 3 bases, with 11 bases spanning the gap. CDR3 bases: TGTGCCAGCAGCTTGCCGGGGTCGTACACCGGGGAGCTGTTTTTT. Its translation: CASSLPGSYTGELFF.

The CDR3 region has the DNA TGCGCCAGCAGCCAATTGGACAGCCGGCCCCAGCATTTT. It yields the protein CASSQLDSRPQHF. The rearrangement uses TRBV4-1 and TRBJ1-5, with D possibly TRBD1 on 6 matching bases. Per germline, CDR1 MGHRA and CDR2 YSYEKL. The CDR3 consists of 13 residues. V dropped 2 bases and J dropped 9 bases, with 11 bases sitting between them.

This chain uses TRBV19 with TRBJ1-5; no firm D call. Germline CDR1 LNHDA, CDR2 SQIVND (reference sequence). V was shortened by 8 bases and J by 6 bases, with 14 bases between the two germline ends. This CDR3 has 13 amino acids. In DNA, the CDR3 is TGTGCCAGTCGAAGCTTGGGGAGTCAGCCCCAGCATTTT. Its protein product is CASRSLGSQPQHF.

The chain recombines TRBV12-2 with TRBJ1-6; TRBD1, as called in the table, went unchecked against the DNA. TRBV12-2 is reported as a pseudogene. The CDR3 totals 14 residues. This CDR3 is CASRFRQGGSPLHF. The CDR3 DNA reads TGTGCAAGTCGCTTCCGACAGGGCGGTTCACCCCTCCACTTT.

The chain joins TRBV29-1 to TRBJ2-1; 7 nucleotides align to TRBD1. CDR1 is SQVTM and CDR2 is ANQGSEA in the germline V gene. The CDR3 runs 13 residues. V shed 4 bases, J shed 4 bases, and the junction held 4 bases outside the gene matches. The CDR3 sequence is CSVVQGQYNEQFF. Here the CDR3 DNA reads TGCAGCGTTGTGCAGGGACAGTACAATGAGCAGTTCTTC.

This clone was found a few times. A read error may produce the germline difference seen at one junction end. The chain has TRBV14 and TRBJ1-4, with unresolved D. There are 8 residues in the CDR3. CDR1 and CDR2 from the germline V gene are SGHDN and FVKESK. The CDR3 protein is CASPGSSF. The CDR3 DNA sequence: TGTGCCAGCCCCGGGTCCTCTTTT.

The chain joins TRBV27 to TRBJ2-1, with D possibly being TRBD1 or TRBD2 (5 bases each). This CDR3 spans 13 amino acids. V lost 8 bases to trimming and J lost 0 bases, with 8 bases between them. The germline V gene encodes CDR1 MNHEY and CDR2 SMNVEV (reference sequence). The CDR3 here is CASRDGSYNEQFF. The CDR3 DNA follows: TGTGCCAGCCGGGACGGCTCCTACAATGAGCAGTTCTTC.

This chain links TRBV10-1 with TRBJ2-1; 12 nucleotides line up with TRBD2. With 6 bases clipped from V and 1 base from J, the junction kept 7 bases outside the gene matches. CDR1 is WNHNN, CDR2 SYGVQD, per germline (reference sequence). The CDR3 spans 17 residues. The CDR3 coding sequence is TGCGCCAGCAGCTCCCGGACTAGCGGGGTGTCCTACAATGAGCAGTTCTTC. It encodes CASSSRTSGVSYNEQFF.

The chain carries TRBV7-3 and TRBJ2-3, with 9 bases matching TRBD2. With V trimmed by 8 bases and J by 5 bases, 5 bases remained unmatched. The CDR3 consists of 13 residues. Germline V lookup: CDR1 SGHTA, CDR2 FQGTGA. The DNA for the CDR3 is TGTGCCAGCGGCAGTAGCGGGGGAGATACGCAGTATTTT. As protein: CASGSSGGDTQYF.

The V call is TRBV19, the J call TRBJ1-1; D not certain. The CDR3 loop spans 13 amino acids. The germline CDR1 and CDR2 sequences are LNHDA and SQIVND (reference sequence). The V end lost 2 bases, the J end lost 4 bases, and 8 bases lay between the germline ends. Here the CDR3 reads CASSISLGTEAFF. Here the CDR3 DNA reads TGTGCCAGTAGTATATCCCTGGGCACTGAAGCTTTCTTT.

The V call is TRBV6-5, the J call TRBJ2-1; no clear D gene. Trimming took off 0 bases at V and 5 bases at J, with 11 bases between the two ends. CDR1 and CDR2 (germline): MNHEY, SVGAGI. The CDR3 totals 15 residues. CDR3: CASSYSYGRNNEQFF. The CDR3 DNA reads TGTGCCAGCAGTTACTCTTATGGCAGAAACAATGAGCAGTTCTTC.

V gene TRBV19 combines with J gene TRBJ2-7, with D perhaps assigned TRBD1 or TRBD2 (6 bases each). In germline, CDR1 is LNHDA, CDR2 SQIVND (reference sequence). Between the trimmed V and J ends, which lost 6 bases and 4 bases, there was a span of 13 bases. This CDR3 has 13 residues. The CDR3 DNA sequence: TGTGCCAGTAGCGACCTAGGGGGGTACGAGCAGTACTTC. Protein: CASSDLGGYEQYF. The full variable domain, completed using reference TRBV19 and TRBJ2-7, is DGGITQSPKYLFRKEGQNVTLSCEQNLNHDAMYWYRQDPGQGLRLIYYSQIVNDFQKGDIAEGYSVSREKKESFPLTVTSAQKNPTAFYLCASSDLGGYEQYFGPGTRLTVT.